This T cell receptor (beta chain) was obtained from a study of T cell responses to AZD1222 COVID-19 vaccine. Points from the study as a whole: Samples come after the peak T cell response, not at day 14. Increased Spike-specific TCR breadth and depth were observed after two AZD1222 doses. Most donors were white British, females outnumbered males, and clonal diversity was possibly underestimated.

The CDR3 length is 15 residues. CDR1 and CDR2 from the germline V gene are LGHDT and YNNKEL (reference sequence). Trimming took off 1 base at V and 2 bases at J, with 9 bases between the two ends. Repertoires were generated with immunoSEQ multiplex PCR, while TCRdb's copy carries only in-frame clones and drops some. The repertoire holds 140,000 to 150,000 clones, with 85% to 90% as singletons. A word on this clone: Its specificity is not known.

The chain recombines TRBV3-1 (or the pseudogene TRBV3-2) with TRBJ2-4; D is perhaps TRBD1 or TRBD2 (5 bases each). This sample comprised peripheral blood, obtained on day 0 of AZD1222 vaccination. The clonotype was recovered from an adult in good health. This chain's CDR3 is CASSQVRGSKNIQYF. The CDR3 bases are TGTGCCAGCAGCCAAGTGAGGGGTTCCAAAAACATTCAGTACTTC.